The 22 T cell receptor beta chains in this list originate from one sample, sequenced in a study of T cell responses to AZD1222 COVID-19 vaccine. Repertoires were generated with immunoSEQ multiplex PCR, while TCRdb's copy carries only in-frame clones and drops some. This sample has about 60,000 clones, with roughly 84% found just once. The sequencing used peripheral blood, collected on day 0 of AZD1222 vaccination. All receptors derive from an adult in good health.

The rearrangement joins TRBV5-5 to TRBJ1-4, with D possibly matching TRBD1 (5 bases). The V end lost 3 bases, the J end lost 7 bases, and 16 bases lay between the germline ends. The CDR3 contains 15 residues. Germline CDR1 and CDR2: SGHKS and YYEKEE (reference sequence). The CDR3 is CASSSNRRGSEKLFF. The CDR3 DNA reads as TGTGCCAGCAGCTCCAATCGACGGGGGAGTGAAAAACTGTTTTTT. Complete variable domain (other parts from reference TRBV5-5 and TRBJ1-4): DAGVTQSPTHLIKTRGQQVTLRCSPISGHKSVSWYQQVLGQGPQFIFQYYEKEERGRGNFPDRFSARQFPNYSSELNVNALLLGDSALYLCASSSNRRGSEKLFFGSGTQLSVL.

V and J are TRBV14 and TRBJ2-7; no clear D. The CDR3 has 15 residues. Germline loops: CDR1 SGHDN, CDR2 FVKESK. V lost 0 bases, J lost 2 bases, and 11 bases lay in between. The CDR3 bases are TGTGCCAGCAGCCAAGATGAAGCGCTACCCTACGAGCAGTACTTC. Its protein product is CASSQDEALPYEQYF.

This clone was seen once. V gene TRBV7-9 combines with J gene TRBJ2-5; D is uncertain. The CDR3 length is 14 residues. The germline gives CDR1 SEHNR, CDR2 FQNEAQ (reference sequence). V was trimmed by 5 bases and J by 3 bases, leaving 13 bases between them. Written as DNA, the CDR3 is TGTGCCAGCAGCCCGAGCCACAGCAAAGAGACCCAGTACTTC. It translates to CASSPSHSKETQYF.

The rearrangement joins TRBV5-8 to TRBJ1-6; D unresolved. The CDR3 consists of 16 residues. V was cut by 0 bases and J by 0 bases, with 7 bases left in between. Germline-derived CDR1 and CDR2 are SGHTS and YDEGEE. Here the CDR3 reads CASSLGHSSYNSPLHF. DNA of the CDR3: TGTGCCAGCAGCTTGGGTCACAGCTCCTATAATTCACCCCTCCACTTT.

In DNA form, the CDR3 reads TGTGCCAGTAGCCCACAGGGGACGGTCCAGCCCCAGCATTTT. Protein sequence: CASSPQGTVQPQHF. The V and J genes are TRBV19 and TRBJ1-5; 7 bases match TRBD1. The germline V gene encodes CDR1 LNHDA and CDR2 SQIVND (reference sequence). CDR3 size: 14 residues. Losses at the gene ends were 6 bases for V and 7 bases for J; bases not matched to a gene: 9.

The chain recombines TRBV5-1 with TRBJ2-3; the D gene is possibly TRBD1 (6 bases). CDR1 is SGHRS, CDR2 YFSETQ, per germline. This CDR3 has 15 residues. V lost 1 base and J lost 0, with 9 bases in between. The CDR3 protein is CASSLTRGSTDTQYF. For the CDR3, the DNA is TGCGCCAGCAGCTTGACCAGGGGAAGCACAGATACGCAGTATTTT. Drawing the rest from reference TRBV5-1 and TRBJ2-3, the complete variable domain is KAGVTQTPRYLIKTRGQQVTLSCSPISGHRSVSWYQQTPGQGLQFLFEYFSETQRNKGNFPGRFSGRQFSNSRSEMNVSTLELGDSALYLCASSLTRGSTDTQYFGPGTRLTVL.

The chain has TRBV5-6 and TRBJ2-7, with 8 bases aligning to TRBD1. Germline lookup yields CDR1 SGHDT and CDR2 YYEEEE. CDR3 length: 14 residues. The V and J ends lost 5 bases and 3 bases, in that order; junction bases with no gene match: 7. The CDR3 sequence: CASSFPDRVYEQYF. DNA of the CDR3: TGTGCCAGCAGTTTCCCGGACAGGGTCTACGAGCAGTACTTC.

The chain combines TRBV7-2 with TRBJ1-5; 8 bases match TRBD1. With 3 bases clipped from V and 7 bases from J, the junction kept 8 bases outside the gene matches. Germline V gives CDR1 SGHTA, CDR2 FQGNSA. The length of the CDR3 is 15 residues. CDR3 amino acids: CASSLGAGGLQPQHF. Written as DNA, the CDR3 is TGTGCCAGCAGCTTGGGTGCAGGGGGCTTACAGCCCCAGCATTTT.

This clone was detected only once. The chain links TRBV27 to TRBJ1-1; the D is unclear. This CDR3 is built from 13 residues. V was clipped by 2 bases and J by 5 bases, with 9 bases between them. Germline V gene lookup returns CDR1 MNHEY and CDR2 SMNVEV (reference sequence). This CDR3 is CASSLDLWTEAFF. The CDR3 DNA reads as TGTGCCAGCAGTTTAGATCTATGGACTGAAGCTTTCTTT.

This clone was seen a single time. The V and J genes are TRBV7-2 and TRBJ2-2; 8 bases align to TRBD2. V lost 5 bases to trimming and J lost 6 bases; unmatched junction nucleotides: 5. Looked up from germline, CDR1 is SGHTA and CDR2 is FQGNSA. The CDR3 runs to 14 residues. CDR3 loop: CASSPLRGAGELFF. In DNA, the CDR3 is TGTGCCAGCAGCCCCCTGCGGGGGGCCGGGGAGCTGTTTTTT.

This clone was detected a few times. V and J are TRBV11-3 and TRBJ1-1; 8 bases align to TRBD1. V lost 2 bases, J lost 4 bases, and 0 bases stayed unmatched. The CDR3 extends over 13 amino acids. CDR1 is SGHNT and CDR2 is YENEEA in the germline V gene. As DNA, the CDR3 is TGTGCCAGCAGCTTAACAGGGGGCACTGAAGCTTTCTTT. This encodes CASSLTGGTEAFF.

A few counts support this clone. The CDR3 loop reads CSARQGEAFF. The CDR3 DNA follows: TGCAGTGCTAGACAAGGTGAAGCTTTCTTT. The J gene is TRBJ1-1, the V gene TRBV20-1; D uncertain. Trimming removed 2 bases at V and 7 bases at J, with 5 bases between. CDR3 length: 10 residues. CDR1 and CDR2 from the germline V gene are DFQATT and SNEGSKA (reference sequence).

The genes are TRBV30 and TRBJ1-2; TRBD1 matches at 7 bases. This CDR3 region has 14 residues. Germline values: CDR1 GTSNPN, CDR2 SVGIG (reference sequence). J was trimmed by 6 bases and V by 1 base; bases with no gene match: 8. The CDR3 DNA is TGTGCCTGGAGTGGTTTGACAGGGCAGGATGGCTACACCTTC. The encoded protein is CAWSGLTGQDGYTF.

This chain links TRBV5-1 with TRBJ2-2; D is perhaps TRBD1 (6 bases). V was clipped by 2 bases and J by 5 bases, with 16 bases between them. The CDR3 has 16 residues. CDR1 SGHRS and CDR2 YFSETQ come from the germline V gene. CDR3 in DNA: TGCGCCAGCAGCTTATTAAACAGGGTTGCTACCGGGGAGCTGTTTTTT. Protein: CASSLLNRVATGELFF.

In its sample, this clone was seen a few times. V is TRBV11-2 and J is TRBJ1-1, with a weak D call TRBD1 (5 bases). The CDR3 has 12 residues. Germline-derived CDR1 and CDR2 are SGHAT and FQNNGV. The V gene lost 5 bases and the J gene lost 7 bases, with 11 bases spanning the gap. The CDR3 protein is CASSLTGGEAFF. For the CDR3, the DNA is TGTGCCAGCAGCCTAACCGGGGGTGAAGCTTTCTTT.

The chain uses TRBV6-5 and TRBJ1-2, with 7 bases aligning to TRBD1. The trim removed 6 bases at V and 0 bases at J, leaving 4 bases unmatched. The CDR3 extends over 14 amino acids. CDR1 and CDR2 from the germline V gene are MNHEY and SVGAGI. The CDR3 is CASSRDSSNYGYTF. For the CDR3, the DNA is TGTGCCAGCAGCAGGGACAGTTCTAACTATGGCTACACCTTC.

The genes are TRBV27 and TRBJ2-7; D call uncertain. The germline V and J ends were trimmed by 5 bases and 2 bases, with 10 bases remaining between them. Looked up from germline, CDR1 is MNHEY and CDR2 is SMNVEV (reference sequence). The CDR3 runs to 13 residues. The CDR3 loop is CASSPLAAYEQYF. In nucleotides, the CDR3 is TGTGCCAGCAGTCCTCTGGCCGCCTACGAGCAGTACTTC.

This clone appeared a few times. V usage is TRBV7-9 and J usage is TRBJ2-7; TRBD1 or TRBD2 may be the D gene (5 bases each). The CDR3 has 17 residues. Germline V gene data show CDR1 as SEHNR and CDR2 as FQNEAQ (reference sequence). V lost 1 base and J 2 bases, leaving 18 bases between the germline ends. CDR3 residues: CASSLGDPSLPTYEQYF. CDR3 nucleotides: TGTGCCAGCAGCTTAGGGGACCCTTCACTCCCCACCTACGAGCAGTACTTC.

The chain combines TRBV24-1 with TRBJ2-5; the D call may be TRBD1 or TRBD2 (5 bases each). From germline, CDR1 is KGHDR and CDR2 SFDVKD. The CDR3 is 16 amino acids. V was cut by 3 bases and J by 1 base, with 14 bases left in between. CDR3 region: CATSDPFWGTQETQYF. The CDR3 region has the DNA TGTGCCACCAGTGATCCATTCTGGGGGACCCAAGAGACCCAGTACTTC.

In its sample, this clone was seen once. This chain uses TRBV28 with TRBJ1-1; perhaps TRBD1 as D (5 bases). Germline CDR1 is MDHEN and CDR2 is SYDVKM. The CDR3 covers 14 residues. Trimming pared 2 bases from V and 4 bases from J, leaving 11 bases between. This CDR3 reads CASSLVGEFTEAFF. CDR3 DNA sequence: TGTGCCAGCAGTTTAGTAGGGGAGTTCACTGAAGCTTTCTTT.

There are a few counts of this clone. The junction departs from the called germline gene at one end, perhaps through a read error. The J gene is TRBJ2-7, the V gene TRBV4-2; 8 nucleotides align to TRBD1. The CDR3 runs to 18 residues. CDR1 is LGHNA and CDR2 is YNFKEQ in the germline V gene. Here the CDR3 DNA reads TGTCCCAGCCCCCACCACGACTGGGGGACAGGCAAACCTTACGAGCAGTACTTC. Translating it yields CPSPHHDWGTGKPYEQYF.

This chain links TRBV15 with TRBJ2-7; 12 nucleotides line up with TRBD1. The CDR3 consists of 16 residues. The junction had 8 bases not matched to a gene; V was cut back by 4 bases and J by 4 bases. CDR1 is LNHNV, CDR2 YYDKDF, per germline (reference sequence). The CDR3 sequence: CATSTLGQGAGYEQYF. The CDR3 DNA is TGTGCCACCAGCACCCTGGGACAGGGGGCGGGATACGAGCAGTACTTC.